Here is one TCR beta chain with its context. Method: immunoSEQ multiplex PCR; TCRdb's copy keeps in-frame clones and lacks some. There are over 60,000 clones in the sample; roughly 89% occur only once, and roughly 9.6% lies in the top ten. This entry is derived from a study of blood T cell repertoires in COVID-19. Study-level information: The cDNA or gDNA used as material had been derived from T cells, B-cell-depleted T cells, or PBMCs.

There are 18 residues in the CDR3. V was clipped by 0 bases and J by 0 bases, with 15 bases between them. The germline V gene encodes CDR1 LGHDT and CDR2 YNNKEL (reference sequence). The chain is built from TRBV3-1 (or the pseudogene TRBV3-2) and TRBJ1-3, with a possible D match to TRBD1 (5 bases). The clonotype originates from a man older than 75 with acute or convalescent COVID-19. Sequencing was performed on peripheral blood. The CDR3 loop is CASSQEFGGAFSGNTIYF. The CDR3, as DNA: TGTGCCAGCAGCCAAGAGTTTGGCGGGGCGTTCTCTGGAAACACCATATATTTT.